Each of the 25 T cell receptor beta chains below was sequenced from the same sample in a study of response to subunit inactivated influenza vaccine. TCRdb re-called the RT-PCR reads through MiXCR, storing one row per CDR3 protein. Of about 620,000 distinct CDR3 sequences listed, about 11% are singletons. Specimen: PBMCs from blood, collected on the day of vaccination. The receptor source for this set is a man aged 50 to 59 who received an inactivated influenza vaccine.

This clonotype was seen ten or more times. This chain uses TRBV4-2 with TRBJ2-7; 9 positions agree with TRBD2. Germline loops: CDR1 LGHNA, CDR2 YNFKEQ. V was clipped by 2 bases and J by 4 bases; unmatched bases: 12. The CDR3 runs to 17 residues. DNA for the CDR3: TGTGCCAGCAGCCAAAGCTCGAGCGGGGGGCACGAGTACGAGCAGTACTTC. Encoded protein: CASSQSSSGGHEYEQYF.

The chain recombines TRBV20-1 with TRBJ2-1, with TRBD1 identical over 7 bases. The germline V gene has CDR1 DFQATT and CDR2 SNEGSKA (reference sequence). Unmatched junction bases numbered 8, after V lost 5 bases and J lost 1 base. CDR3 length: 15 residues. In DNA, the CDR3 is TGCAGTGCTCCCCTCCAGGACAGGTCCTACAATGAGCAGTTCTTC. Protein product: CSAPLQDRSYNEQFF.

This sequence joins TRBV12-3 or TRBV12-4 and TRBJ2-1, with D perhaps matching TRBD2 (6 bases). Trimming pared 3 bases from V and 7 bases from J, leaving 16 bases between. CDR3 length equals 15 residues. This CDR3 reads CASSFFAGAGNEQFF. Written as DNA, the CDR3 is TGTGCCAGCAGTTTTTTCGCAGGCGCGGGGAATGAGCAGTTCTTC.

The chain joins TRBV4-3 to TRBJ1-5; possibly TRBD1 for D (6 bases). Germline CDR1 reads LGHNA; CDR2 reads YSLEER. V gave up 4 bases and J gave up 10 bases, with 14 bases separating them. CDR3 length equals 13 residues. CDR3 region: CASSPAGVGPQHF. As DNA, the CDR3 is TGCGCCAGCAGCCCGGCAGGGGTTGGACCCCAGCATTTT.

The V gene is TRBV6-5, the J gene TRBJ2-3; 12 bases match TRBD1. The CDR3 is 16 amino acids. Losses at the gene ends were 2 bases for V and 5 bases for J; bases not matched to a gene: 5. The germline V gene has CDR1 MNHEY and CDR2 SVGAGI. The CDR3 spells CASSYGTGGRRDTQYF. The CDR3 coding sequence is TGTGCCAGCAGTTACGGGACAGGGGGCAGGAGAGATACGCAGTATTTT.

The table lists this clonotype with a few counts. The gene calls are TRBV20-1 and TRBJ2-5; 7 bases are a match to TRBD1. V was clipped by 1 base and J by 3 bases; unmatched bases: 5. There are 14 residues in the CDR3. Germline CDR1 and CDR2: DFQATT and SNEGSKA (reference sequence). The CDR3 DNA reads TGCAGTGCTAGAGGATCCGGACAGGAAGAGACCCAGTACTTC. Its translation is CSARGSGQEETQYF.

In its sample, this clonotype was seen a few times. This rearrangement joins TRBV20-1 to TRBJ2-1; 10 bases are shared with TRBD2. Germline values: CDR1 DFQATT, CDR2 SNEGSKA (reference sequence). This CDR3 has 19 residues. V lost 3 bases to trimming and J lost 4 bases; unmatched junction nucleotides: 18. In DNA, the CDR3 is TGCAGTGCTAGTACTGGGACTAGCGAGACTCTAGGGAGGTACAATGAGCAGTTCTTC. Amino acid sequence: CSASTGTSETLGRYNEQFF.

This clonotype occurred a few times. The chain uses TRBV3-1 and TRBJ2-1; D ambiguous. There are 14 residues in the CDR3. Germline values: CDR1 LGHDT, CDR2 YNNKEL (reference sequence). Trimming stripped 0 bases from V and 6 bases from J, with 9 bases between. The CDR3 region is CASSQDPVPNEQFF. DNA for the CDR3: TGTGCCAGCAGCCAAGATCCAGTCCCCAATGAGCAGTTCTTC.

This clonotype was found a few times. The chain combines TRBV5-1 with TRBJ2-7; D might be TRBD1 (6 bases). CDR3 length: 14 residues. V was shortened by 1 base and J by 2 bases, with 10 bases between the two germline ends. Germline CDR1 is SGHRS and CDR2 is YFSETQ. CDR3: CASSLYKGAYEQYF. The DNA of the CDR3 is TGCGCCAGCAGCTTGTACAAGGGGGCCTACGAGCAGTACTTC.

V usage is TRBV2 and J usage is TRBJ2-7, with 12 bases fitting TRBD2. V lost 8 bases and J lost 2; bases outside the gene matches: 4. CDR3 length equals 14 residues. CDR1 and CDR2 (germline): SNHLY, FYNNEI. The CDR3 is CASLLAGGTYEQYF. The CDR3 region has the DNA TGTGCCAGCCTACTAGCGGGGGGCACCTACGAGCAGTACTTC.

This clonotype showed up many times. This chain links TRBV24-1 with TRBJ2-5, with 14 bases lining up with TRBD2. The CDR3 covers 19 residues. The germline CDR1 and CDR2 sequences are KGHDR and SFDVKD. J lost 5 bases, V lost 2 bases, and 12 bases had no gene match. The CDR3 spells CATSDSTGTSGSMMETQYF. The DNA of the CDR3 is TGTGCCACCAGTGATTCTACCGGGACTAGCGGGAGTATGATGGAGACCCAGTACTTC.

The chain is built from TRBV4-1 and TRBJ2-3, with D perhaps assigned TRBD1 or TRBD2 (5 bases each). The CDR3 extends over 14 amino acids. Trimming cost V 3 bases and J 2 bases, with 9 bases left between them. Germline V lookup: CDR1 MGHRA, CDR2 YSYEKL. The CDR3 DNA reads TGCGCCAGCAGCCAGGGACCCTACACAGATACGCAGTATTTT. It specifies CASSQGPYTDTQYF.

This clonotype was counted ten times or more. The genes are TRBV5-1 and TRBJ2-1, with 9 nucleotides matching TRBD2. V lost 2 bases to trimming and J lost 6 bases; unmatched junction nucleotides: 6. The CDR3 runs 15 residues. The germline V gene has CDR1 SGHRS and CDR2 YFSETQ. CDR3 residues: CASSLGGGVGNEQFF. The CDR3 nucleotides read TGCGCCAGCAGCTTAGGCGGGGGGGTCGGCAATGAGCAGTTCTTC. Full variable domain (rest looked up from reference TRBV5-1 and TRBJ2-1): KAGVTQTPRYLIKTRGQQVTLSCSPISGHRSVSWYQQTPGQGLQFLFEYFSETQRNKGNFPGRFSGRQFSNSRSEMNVSTLELGDSALYLCASSLGGGVGNEQFFGPGTRLTVL.

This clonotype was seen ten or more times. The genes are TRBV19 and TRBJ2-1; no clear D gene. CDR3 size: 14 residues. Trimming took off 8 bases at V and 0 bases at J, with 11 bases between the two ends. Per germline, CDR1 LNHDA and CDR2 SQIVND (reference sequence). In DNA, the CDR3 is TGTGCCAGTGGAGTTGGTGGCTCCTACAATGAGCAGTTCTTC. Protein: CASGVGGSYNEQFF.

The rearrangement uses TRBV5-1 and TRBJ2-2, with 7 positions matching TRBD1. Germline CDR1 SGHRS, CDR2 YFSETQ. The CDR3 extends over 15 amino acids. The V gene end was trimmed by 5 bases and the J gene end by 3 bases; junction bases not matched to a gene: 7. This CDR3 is CASRSTGTDTGELFF. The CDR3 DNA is TGCGCCAGCAGGAGTACCGGGACAGACACCGGGGAGCTGTTTTTT.

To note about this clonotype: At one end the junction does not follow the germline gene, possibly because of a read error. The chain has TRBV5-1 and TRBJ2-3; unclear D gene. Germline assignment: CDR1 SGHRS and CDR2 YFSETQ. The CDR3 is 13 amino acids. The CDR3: CASSFGRTDTQSF. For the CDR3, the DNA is TGCGCCAGCAGCTTCGGACGCACAGATACGCAGTCTTTT.

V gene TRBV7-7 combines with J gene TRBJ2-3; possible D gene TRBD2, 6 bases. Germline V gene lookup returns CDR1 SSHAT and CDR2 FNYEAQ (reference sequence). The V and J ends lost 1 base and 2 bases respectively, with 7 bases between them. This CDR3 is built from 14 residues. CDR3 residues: CASSLGRVTDTQYF. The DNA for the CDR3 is TGTGCCAGCAGCTTAGGGAGGGTCACAGATACGCAGTATTTT.

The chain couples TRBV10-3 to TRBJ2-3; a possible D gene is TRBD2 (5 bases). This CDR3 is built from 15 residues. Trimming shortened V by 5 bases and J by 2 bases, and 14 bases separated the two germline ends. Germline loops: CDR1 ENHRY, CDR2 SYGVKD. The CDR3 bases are TGTGCCATCAGTAATTTAGCCGGGAACACAGATACGCAGTATTTT. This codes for CAISNLAGNTDTQYF.

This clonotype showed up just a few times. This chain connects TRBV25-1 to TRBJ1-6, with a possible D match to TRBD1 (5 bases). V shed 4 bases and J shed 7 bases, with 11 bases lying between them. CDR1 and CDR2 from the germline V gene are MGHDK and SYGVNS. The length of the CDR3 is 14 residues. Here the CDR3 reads CASSVYRTNSPLHF. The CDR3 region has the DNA TGTGCCAGCAGTGTTTACCGGACAAATTCACCCCTCCACTTT.

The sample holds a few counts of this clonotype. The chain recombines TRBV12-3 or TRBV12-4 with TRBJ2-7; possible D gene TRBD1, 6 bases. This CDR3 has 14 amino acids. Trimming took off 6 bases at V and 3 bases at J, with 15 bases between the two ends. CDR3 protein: CASSDKQGSYEQYF. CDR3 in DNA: TGTGCCAGCAGCGATAAACAGGGAAGCTACGAGCAGTACTTC.

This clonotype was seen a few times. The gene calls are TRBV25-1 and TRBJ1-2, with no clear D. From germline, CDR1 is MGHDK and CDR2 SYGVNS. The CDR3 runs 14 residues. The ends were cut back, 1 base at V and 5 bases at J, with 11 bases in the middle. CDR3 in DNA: TGTGCCAGCAGTGAATGGACGGGAGGTTATGGCTACACCTTC. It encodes CASSEWTGGYGYTF.

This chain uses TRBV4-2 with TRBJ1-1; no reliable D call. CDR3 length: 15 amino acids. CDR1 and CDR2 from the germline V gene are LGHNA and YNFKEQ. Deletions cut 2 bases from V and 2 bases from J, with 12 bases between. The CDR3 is CASSQRHLRNTEAFF. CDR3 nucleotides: TGTGCCAGCAGCCAACGACACCTAAGAAACACTGAAGCTTTCTTT.

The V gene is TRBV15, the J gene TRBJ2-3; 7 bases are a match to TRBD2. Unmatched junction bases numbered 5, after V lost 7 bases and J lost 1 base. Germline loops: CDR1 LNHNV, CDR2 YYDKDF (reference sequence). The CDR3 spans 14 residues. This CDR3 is CATNGGEGTDTQYF. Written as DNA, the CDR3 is TGTGCCACCAATGGGGGGGAGGGCACAGATACGCAGTATTTT.

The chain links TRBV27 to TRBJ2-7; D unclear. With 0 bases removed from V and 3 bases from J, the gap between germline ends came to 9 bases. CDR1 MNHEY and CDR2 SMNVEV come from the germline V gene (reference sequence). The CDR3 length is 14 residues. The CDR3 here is CASSLSGFNYEQYF. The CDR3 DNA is TGTGCCAGCAGTTTATCCGGGTTTAACTACGAGCAGTACTTC.

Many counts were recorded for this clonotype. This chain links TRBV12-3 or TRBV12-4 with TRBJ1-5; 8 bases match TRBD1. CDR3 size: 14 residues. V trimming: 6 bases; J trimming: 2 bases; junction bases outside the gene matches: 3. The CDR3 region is CASRQTGGNQPQHF. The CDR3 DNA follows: TGTGCCAGCAGGCAGACAGGGGGCAATCAGCCCCAGCATTTT.